The present TCR beta chain was sequenced within a study of blood T cells in healthy people across ages. General observations from the study: Samples with more naive T cells showed higher observed beta diversity.

A sample-barcoded 5' primer and a J-beta primer mix were used in a second PCR of roughly 6 to 11 cycles. A minimum of 2.5 million CDR3-containing paired-end reads was obtained for each sample. Via MiXCR, TCRdb re-called the 5' RACE reads, giving one row per CDR3 protein. The sample holds just over 1 million distinct CDR3 sequences, 35% to 55% seen once. V was pared by 1 base and J by 4 bases, with 11 bases between. The germline CDR1 and CDR2 sequences are SEHNR and FQNEAQ (reference sequence). This CDR3 is built from 15 residues. Remarks on this clonotype: As yet, its antigen is unknown.

Each donor was a healthy Caucasian individual from Russia, aged roughly 6 to 95. The chain links TRBV7-9 to TRBJ2-1; D not certain. The receptor's source is a woman aged 55-69 years in good health. Sample: blood. Here the CDR3 reads CASSLVARGYNEQFF. CDR3 DNA: TGTGCCAGCAGCTTAGTAGCAAGAGGTTACAATGAGCAGTTCTTC.